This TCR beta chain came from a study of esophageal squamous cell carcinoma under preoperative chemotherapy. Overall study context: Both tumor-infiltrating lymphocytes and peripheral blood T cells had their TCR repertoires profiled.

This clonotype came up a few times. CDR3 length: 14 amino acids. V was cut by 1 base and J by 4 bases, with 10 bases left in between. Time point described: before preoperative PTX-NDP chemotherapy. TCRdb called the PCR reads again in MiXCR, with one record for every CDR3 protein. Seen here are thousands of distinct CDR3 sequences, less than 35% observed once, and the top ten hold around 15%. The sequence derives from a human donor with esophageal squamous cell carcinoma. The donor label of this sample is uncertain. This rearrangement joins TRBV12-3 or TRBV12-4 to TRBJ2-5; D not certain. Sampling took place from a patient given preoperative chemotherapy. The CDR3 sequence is CASSLGAGRETQYF. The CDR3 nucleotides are TGTGCCAGCAGTTTAGGGGCAGGACGAGAGACCCAGTACTTC.